These T cell receptor beta chains were read from a single sample in a study of T cell repertoires in cytomegalovirus infection. TCRdb analysed the reads with MiXCR anew, one entry per CDR3 protein. The data contain 230,000 or so distinct CDR3 sequences, more than 15% of them singletons. Input material: CD8+ T cells from PBMCs. The receptor source for this set is a human donor in good health (CMV status not recorded). Some clones in this sample may be carry-over from other donors' samples. Both conserved end residues are part of each CDR3. A D gene is named only where the DNA matches it firmly. Some rows mark clone size as missing; the rest say once, few, many or name a class of expanded clone.

TRBV7-6,TRBJ1-1,16,NA,few,CASSISRRGGNTEAFF,TGTGCCAGCAGCATAAGCCGTAGGGGGGGGAACACTGAAGCTTTCTTT
TRBV6-2/TRBV6-3,TRBJ2-7,16,NA,many,CASSYSMEDQFYEQYF,TGTGCCAGCAGTTACTCGATGGAGGACCAATTTTACGAGCAGTACTTC
TRBV29-1,TRBJ2-1,16,TRBD2,NA,CSVEGLAGGSYNEQFF,TGCAGCGTTGAGGGACTAGCGGGGGGGTCCTACAATGAGCAGTTCTTC
TRBV7-9,TRBJ1-2,14,NA,NA,CASSFLEGGYGYTF,TGTGCCAGCAGCTTCCTCGAGGGCGGGTATGGCTACACCTTC
TRBV5-1,TRBJ2-7,14,NA,NA,CASSLAVSLYEQYF,TGCGCCAGCAGCTTGGCCGTCAGCCTCTACGAGCAGTACTTC
TRBV7-1,TRBJ2-2,13,NA,few,CASRLSGAGELFF,TGTGCCAGCCGTCTATCAGGAGCCGGGGAGCTGTTTTTT
TRBV7-6,TRBJ2-7,14,NA,many,CASSLETGTYEQYF,TGTGCCAGCAGCTTAGAGACGGGGACCTACGAGCAGTACTTC
TRBV2,TRBJ2-7,15,NA,NA,CASSDQGLRGYEQYF,TGTGCCAGCAGTGACCAGGGCCTCAGAGGGTACGAGCAGTACTTC
TRBV6-2/TRBV6-3,TRBJ2-7,12,NA,NA,CASKQNSYEQYF,TGTGCCAGCAAACAGAATTCCTACGAGCAGTACTTC
TRBV6-2/TRBV6-3,TRBJ2-1,14,NA,few,CASSTGTATNEQFF,TGTGCCAGCAGTACTGGGACGGCGACTAATGAGCAGTTCTTC
TRBV7-8,TRBJ2-3,13,NA,many,CASSLWTTDTQYF,TGTGCCAGCAGCTTATGGACTACAGATACGCAGTATTTT
TRBV7-3,TRBJ2-5,15,TRBD1,NA,CASTHRDRGAETQYF,TGTGCCAGCACCCACCGGGACAGGGGAGCAGAGACCCAGTACTTC
TRBV4-1,TRBJ2-1,16,TRBD1,NA,CASSQGPGQGAVEQFF,TGCGCCAGCAGCCAAGGTCCGGGACAGGGGGCCGTTGAGCAGTTCTTC
TRBV7-2,TRBJ1-4,15,NA,many,CASSLGAVENEKLFF,TGTGCCAGCAGCTTAGGAGCGGTGGAGAATGAAAAACTGTTTTTT
TRBV28,TRBJ2-1,13,NA,NA,CASRPRGANEQFF,TGTGCCAGCAGACCTAGGGGAGCGAATGAGCAGTTCTTC
TRBV6-1,TRBJ2-7,14,NA,many,CASSDPYSAYEQYF,TGTGCCAGCAGTGACCCCTACTCCGCATACGAGCAGTACTTC
TRBV7-2,TRBJ2-3,12,NA,many,CASSNRTDTQYF,TGTGCCAGCAGTAACCGCACAGATACGCAGTATTTT
TRBV10-3,TRBJ2-3,13,NA,many,CAITLTRGDTQYF,TGTGCCATCACTCTGACAAGGGGAGATACGCAGTATTTT
TRBV7-2,TRBJ1-2,14,NA,many,CASSLHREWSGYTF,TGTGCCAGCAGCTTACACAGGGAATGGTCTGGCTACACCTTC
TRBV7-2,TRBJ2-7,14,NA,NA,CASSHVGGPYEQYF,TGTGCCAGCAGCCATGTGGGGGGCCCCTACGAGCAGTACTTC
TRBV11-3,TRBJ2-1,16,TRBD2,NA,CASSSETSGGPNEQFF,TGTGCCAGCAGCTCGGAAACTAGCGGGGGGCCGAATGAGCAGTTCTTC
TRBV7-9,TRBJ2-7,15,TRBD1,few,CASSLGDRAGYEQYF,TGTGCCAGCAGCTTAGGAGACAGGGCTGGGTACGAGCAGTACTTC
TRBV6-2/TRBV6-3,TRBJ1-1,17,NA,many,CASSYSSSGVTNTEAFF,TGTGCCAGCAGTTACTCGAGTTCAGGGGTGACAAACACTGAAGCTTTCTTT
TRBV6-2/TRBV6-3,TRBJ1-1,15,NA,few,CASSQLMGAGTEAFF,TGTGCCAGCAGCCAACTGATGGGGGCAGGGACTGAAGCTTTCTTT
TRBV7-2,TRBJ2-7,15,TRBD2,few,CASSLLSGGTHEQYF,TGTGCCAGCAGCTTATTAAGCGGGGGGACCCACGAGCAGTACTTC
TRBV7-9,TRBJ2-7,11,NA,many,CAKEPLYEQYF,TGTGCCAAGGAACCTCTCTACGAGCAGTACTTC
TRBV7-2,TRBJ2-1,14,NA,many,CASSLTVSYNEQFF,TGTGCCAGCAGCTTAACAGTTTCCTACAATGAGCAGTTCTTC
TRBV28,TRBJ2-7,14,NA,few,CASSSRGRDPEQYF,TGTGCCAGCAGTTCAAGGGGCAGGGACCCCGAGCAGTACTTC
TRBV12-3/TRBV12-4,TRBJ1-2,14,TRBD1,many,CASSRRRTGHGYTF,TGTGCCAGCAGCCGACGCCGGACAGGGCATGGCTACACCTTC
TRBV19,TRBJ1-2,14,NA,few,CASSITVTNYGYTF,TGTGCCAGTAGTATCACAGTCACTAACTATGGCTACACCTTC
TRBV2,TRBJ2-3,16,NA,NA,CASSEGGGLYTDTQYF,TGTGCCAGCAGTGAAGGGGGGGGGCTGTACACAGATACGCAGTATTTT
TRBV7-9,TRBJ2-1,13,NA,NA,CASSLAGRNEQFF,TGTGCCAGCAGCTTAGCAGGGCGAAATGAGCAGTTCTTC
TRBV14,TRBJ1-2,12,NA,NA,CASSQDEWGYTF,TGTGCCAGCAGCCAAGATGAATGGGGCTACACCTTC
TRBV2,TRBJ1-3,16,NA,many,CASSYVPSLGGNTIYF,TGTGCCAGCAGTTATGTCCCGTCATTAGGTGGAAACACCATATATTTT
TRBV7-8,TRBJ1-5,18,NA,many,CASSSEDGGGYSNQPQHF,TGTGCCAGCAGCTCCGAGGATGGGGGAGGTTATAGCAATCAGCCCCAGCATTTT